This TCR beta chain emerged from a study of control samples from healthy donors and cancer patients. Here immunoSEQ multiplex PCR was the method, and the copy in TCRdb shows in-frame clones only, minus some. This repertoire shows 100,000 to 150,000 clones, 85% to 95% found once; its top ten account for 0.58%. CDR1 is GTSNPN, CDR2 SVGIG, per germline (reference sequence). The CDR3 extends over 13 amino acids. The V gene lost 6 bases and the J gene lost 3 bases, with 15 bases spanning the gap. The sequence came from a man older than 75 with head and neck cancer. Sequences were obtained from PBMCs. The chain carries TRBV30 and TRBJ2-7, with no clear D. In DNA, the CDR3 is TGTGCCTGCCGGAGAGGCAGAGACTACGAGCAGTACTTC. This sequence encodes CACRRGRDYEQYF.